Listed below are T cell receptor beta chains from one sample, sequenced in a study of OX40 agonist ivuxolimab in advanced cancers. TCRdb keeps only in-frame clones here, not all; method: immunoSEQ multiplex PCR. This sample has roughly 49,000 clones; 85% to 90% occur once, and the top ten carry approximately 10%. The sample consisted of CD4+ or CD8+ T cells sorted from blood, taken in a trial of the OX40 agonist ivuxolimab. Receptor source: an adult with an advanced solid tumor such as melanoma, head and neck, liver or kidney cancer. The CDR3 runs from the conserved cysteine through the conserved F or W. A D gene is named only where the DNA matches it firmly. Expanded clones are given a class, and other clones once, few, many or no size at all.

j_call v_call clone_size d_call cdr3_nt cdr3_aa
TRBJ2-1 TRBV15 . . TGTGCCACCAAATCGAACCGGATGAGGGGCGATGAGCAGTTCTTC CATKSNRMRGDEQFF
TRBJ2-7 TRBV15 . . TGTGCCACCAGCAGGGGCACGTCGCGGACCTACGAGCAGTACTTC CATSRGTSRTYEQYF
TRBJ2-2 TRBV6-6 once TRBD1 TGTGCCAGCTGTGGGACAGGGAACACCGGGGAGCTGTTTTTT CASCGTGNTGELFF
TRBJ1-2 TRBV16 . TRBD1 TGTGCCAGCAGCCAGGCCGGGACAGGGGGGTATGGCTACACCTTC CASSQAGTGGYGYTF
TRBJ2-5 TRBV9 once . TGTGCCAGCAGCGAAAAGACTAACACCATGGAGACCCAGTACTTC CASSEKTNTMETQYF
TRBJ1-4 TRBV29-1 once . TGCAGCGTTGAAGGACCCGCAACTAATGAAAAACTGTTTTTT CSVEGPATNEKLFF
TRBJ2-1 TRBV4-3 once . TGCGCCAGCAGCCAGGACAGCAATGAGCAGTTCTTC CASSQDSNEQFF
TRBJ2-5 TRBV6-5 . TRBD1 TGTGCCAGCAGTTACACACAGGGGCCTGGGGAGACCCAGTACTTC CASSYTQGPGETQYF
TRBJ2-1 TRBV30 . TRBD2 TGTGCCTGGCGAGATTTCCCGAGGACTAGCGCGGACAATGAGCAGTTCTTC CAWRDFPRTSADNEQFF
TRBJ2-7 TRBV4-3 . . TGCGCCAGCAGCCAAGCCCTAGCTCGGGAGCAGTACTTC CASSQALAREQYF
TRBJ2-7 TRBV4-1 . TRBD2 TGCGCCAGCAGCCAAGAGCAGGGAGGGGTTGGATGGGGCTACGAGCAGTACTTC CASSQEQGGVGWGYEQYF
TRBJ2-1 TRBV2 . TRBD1 TGTGCCAGCAGTGAAGTCCCAGGGGGCTGGGATGAGCAGTTCTTC CASSEVPGGWDEQFF
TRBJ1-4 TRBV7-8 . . TGTGCCAGCAGCCCTAGTGAAAAACTGTTTTTT CASSPSEKLFF
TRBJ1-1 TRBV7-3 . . TGTGCCAGCAGCCCGGGGGGGCGCGCTGAAGCTTTCTTT CASSPGGRAEAFF
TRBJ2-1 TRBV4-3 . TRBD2 TGCGCCAGCAGCCAAGAGACTCGAGCGGGAGCGGGAGGTGAGCAGTTCTTC CASSQETRAGAGGEQFF
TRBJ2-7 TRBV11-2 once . TGTGCCAGCAGCTTTTGGGGGTACGAGCAGTACTTC CASSFWGYEQYF
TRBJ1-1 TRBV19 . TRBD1 TGTGCCAGTAGTCCTGACAGGGCGAAAGAAGCTTTCTTT CASSPDRAKEAFF